Sequencing of this T cell receptor beta chain was carried out in a study of OX40 agonist ivuxolimab in advanced cancers. This CDR3 region has 14 residues. The germline V gene encodes CDR1 SGHNT and CDR2 YYREEE (reference sequence). The junction had 8 bases not matched to a gene; V was cut back by 5 bases and J by 3 bases. The table came from immunoSEQ multiplex PCR; TCRdb's copy has only in-frame clones and leaves some out. The table includes over 75,000 clones, about 90% detected once. Blood draws occurred at baseline, cycle 4 day 1, and cycle 7 day 1. The specimen comprised CD4+ or CD8+ T cells sorted from blood, sampled in a trial of the OX40 agonist ivuxolimab. This chain uses TRBV5-4 with TRBJ2-7, with 7 bases lining up with TRBD2. The TCR sequence derives from an adult with an advanced solid tumor such as melanoma, head and neck, liver or kidney cancer. CDR3 nucleotide sequence: TGTGCCAGCAGTGTGGCGGGAGCCCGCTACGAGCAGTACTTC. Residues: CASSVAGARYEQYF.